Following are 9 T cell receptor beta chains from one sample sequenced in a study of blood T cells in healthy people across ages. Sample-barcoded 5' priming and a J-beta primer mix drove a second PCR of 7 to 11 cycles. TCRdb passed the 5' RACE reads through MiXCR, listing each CDR3 protein once. The sample carries some 710,000 distinct CDR3 sequences, approximately 22% recorded once. Sequencing was carried out using blood. The source is a man in his 70s in good health.

A single count supports this clonotype. The V call is TRBV20-1, the J call TRBJ1-1; D is uncertain. Per the germline V gene, CDR1 is DFQATT and CDR2 is SNEGSKA (reference sequence). The CDR3 extends over 16 amino acids. Trimming took 1 base from V and 2 from J, leaving 17 bases between them. The chain's CDR3 is CSARAPVKLGNTEAFF. The CDR3, as DNA: TGCAGTGCTAGAGCTCCCGTGAAGTTGGGTAACACTGAAGCTTTCTTT.

The rearrangement links TRBV4-1 to TRBJ2-2; D not certain. This CDR3 contains 16 residues. Germline CDR1 is MGHRA and CDR2 is YSYEKL. Trimming took 0 bases from V and 3 from J, leaving 11 bases between them. This chain's CDR3 is CASSQDQRRDTGELFF. In DNA form, the CDR3 reads TGCGCCAGCAGCCAAGACCAACGCCGCGACACCGGGGAGCTGTTTTTT.

The V gene is TRBV7-7, the J gene TRBJ2-1, with 8 bases matching TRBD2. The junction had 4 bases not matched to a gene; V was cut back by 0 bases and J by 3 bases. The CDR3 runs to 16 residues. Germline V gene sequence: CDR1 SSHAT, CDR2 FNYEAQ (reference sequence). The CDR3 is CASSLALTSGYNEQFF. CDR3 nucleotide sequence: TGTGCCAGCAGCTTAGCGCTTACTAGCGGCTACAATGAGCAGTTCTTC.

This clonotype has more than one count but fewer than ten. This rearrangement joins TRBV5-4 to TRBJ2-1; 11 bases agree with TRBD2. CDR1 SGHNT and CDR2 YYREEE come from the germline V gene (reference sequence). This CDR3 is 17 amino acids long. V lost 0 bases and J lost 3; bases outside the gene matches: 5. The CDR3 reads CASSLDITSGGYNEQFF. For the CDR3, the DNA is TGTGCCAGCAGCTTGGATATCACTAGCGGGGGCTACAATGAGCAGTTCTTC.

This rearrangement joins TRBV29-1 to TRBJ2-5; 10 nucleotides match TRBD2. The CDR3 covers 17 residues. V shed 2 bases, J shed 2 bases, and the junction held 11 bases outside the gene matches. CDR1 and CDR2 from the germline V gene are SQVTM and ANQGSEA. The CDR3 protein is CSVERGRSGRGQETQYF. CDR3 DNA sequence: TGCAGCGTTGAACGCGGCCGGAGCGGGAGGGGTCAAGAGACCCAGTACTTC.

This clonotype was seen a handful of times. The genes are TRBV7-8 and TRBJ2-5, with D possibly TRBD1 on 5 matching bases. The DNA end favors TRBJ2-1, so the J call may be wrong. Germline V CDR1 and CDR2: SGHVS, FQNEAQ. This CDR3 comprises 14 residues. The CDR3 is CASSLFRQNNEQFF. The CDR3 nucleotides read TGTGCCAGCAGCTTATTTAGACAGAACAATGAGCAGTTCTTC.

In DNA, the CDR3 is TGTGCCAGCAGTTTAGTCGGGGGGGCTGTAGATACGCAGTATTTT. It is translated as CASSLVGGAVDTQYF. The V and J genes are TRBV28 and TRBJ2-3; TRBD2 matches 8 bases. CDR1 is MDHEN, CDR2 SYDVKM, per germline. The CDR3 loop spans 15 amino acids. V was clipped by 2 bases and J by 5 bases; unmatched bases: 6.

CDR3 amino acids: CASSFEVWTSGRKYEQYV. CDR3 nucleotide sequence: TGTGCCAGCAGCTTCGAGGTTTGGACTAGCGGGAGAAAATACGAGCAGTACGTC. J is TRBJ2-5 and V is TRBV5-8; 13 bases align to TRBD2. The DNA matches TRBJ2-7 better at its end, which makes the J call doubtful. The CDR3 has 18 residues. Germline CDR1 SGHTS, CDR2 YDEGEE.

The CDR3 DNA sequence: TGTGCCAGAGGAGCTGATAATGGACAGGGGCACACTGAAGCTTTCTTT. Its translation: CARGADNGQGHTEAFF. The V and J genes are TRBV19 and TRBJ1-1; TRBD1 agrees at 9 bases. Unmatched junction bases numbered 14, after V lost 9 bases and J lost 3 bases. The V gene's germline CDR1 is LNHDA and CDR2 SQIVND (reference sequence). This CDR3 region has 16 residues.